The 32 T cell receptor beta chains reported below all come from one sample, sequenced in a study of human T cells and chemical hapten exposure. TCRdb independently ran MiXCR on the RACE reads; one entry per CDR3 protein. Among around 350,000 distinct CDR3 sequences, 5.5% were seen once, and the ten largest hold about 8.2%. The time point here: pre-sensitization, week 0. Regarding treatment: therapeutic diphenylcyclopropenone sensitization with weekly scalp DPC. Material: whole blood, obtained in connection with sensitization to the hapten diphenylcyclopropenone (DPC). These receptors all stem from a woman younger than 30 with alopecia areata. Some clones in this sample may be carry-over from other donors' samples.

Many counts were recorded for this clonotype. The chain employs TRBV6-2 or TRBV6-3 and TRBJ1-5; weak D call: TRBD1 (6 bases). CDR1 is MNHEY and CDR2 is SVGEGT in the germline V gene. The CDR3 contains 13 residues. V was shortened by 6 bases and J by 5 bases, with 11 bases between the two germline ends. The CDR3 DNA reads as TGTGCCAGCAGCGTCAACAGGGATCAGCCCCAGCATTTT. Residues: CASSVNRDQPQHF.

This clonotype showed up many times. The V gene is TRBV7-8, the J gene TRBJ1-1; 9 nucleotides line up with TRBD1. The junction had 9 bases not matched to a gene; V was cut back by 5 bases and J by 2 bases. Germline V gives CDR1 SGHVS, CDR2 FQNEAQ. The length of the CDR3 is 16 residues. The CDR3 protein is CASSLAPTGGNTEAFF. CDR3 bases: TGTGCCAGCAGCCTCGCCCCGACAGGGGGAAACACTGAAGCTTTCTTT.

The rearrangement links TRBV27 to TRBJ2-7; 12 nucleotides align to TRBD1. The germline V gene encodes CDR1 MNHEY and CDR2 SMNVEV (reference sequence). The CDR3 consists of 13 residues. V gave up 6 bases and J gave up 6 bases; unmatched junction bases: 3. The CDR3 sequence: CASRGQGALEQYF. The CDR3 DNA reads as TGTGCCAGCAGGGGACAGGGGGCTCTCGAGCAGTACTTC.

This clonotype appeared many times. The chain carries TRBV7-6 and TRBJ1-1; no clear D. The CDR3 sequence is 15 residues long. Trimming stripped 2 bases from V and 1 base from J, with 11 bases between. Germline V gives CDR1 SGHVS, CDR2 FNYEAQ. In DNA form, the CDR3 reads TGTGCCAGCAGCTTAAGAATGGGAGGGAACACTGAAGCTTTCTTT. This gives the protein CASSLRMGGNTEAFF.

The rearrangement links TRBV4-2 to TRBJ1-4; D gene ambiguous. V shed 0 bases and J shed 6 bases, with 11 bases lying between them. This CDR3 contains 15 residues. Per the germline V gene, CDR1 is LGHNA and CDR2 is YNFKEQ. CDR3 DNA: TGTGCCAGCAGCCAAGATGAGGGCGTCTATGAAAAACTGTTTTTT. Translating it yields CASSQDEGVYEKLFF.

This clonotype occurred many times. The V gene is TRBV12-3 or TRBV12-4, the J gene TRBJ1-1; 9 nucleotides match TRBD1. The V and J ends lost 2 bases and 7 bases, in that order; junction bases with no gene match: 2. The CDR3 runs 13 residues. The CDR3 here is CASSLTGGGEAFF. CDR3 coding DNA: TGTGCCAGCAGTTTAACAGGGGGCGGTGAAGCTTTCTTT.

This chain uses TRBV25-1 with TRBJ2-1, with 8 bases matching TRBD2. The germline V gene encodes CDR1 MGHDK and CDR2 SYGVNS. This CDR3 is 14 amino acids long. V shed 7 bases, J shed 6 bases, and the junction held 8 bases outside the gene matches. In nucleotides, the CDR3 is TGTGCCAGCACACAAGCGGGGGCCCCCAATGAGCAGTTCTTC. This translates into CASTQAGAPNEQFF.

The chain uses TRBV7-8 and TRBJ1-2; perhaps TRBD1 as D (5 bases). The CDR3 sequence is 15 residues long. Germline V gene sequence: CDR1 SGHVS, CDR2 FQNEAQ. Trimming removed 5 bases at V and 4 bases at J, with 17 bases between. This CDR3 is CASSPGQGPSYGYTF. DNA of the CDR3: TGTGCCAGCAGCCCCGGGCAGGGACCCAGCTATGGCTACACCTTC.

This clonotype was found many times. The chain recombines TRBV20-1 with TRBJ2-7; 8 bases map to TRBD1. The germline CDR1 and CDR2 sequences are DFQATT and SNEGSKA (reference sequence). Unmatched junction bases numbered 9, after V lost 1 base and J lost 1 base. The CDR3 has 16 amino acids. CDR3 nucleotides: TGCAGTGCTAGAGCCAACCCGGGGACAGGTTCCTACGAGCAGTACTTC. Residues: CSARANPGTGSYEQYF.

This clonotype came up a few times. The CDR3 loop is CASSHRVGRVTDTQYF. CDR3 in DNA: TGTGCCAGCAGCCACCGGGTCGGCAGAGTTACAGATACGCAGTATTTT. J is TRBJ2-3 and V is TRBV7-8; D gene ambiguous. Per the germline V gene, CDR1 is SGHVS and CDR2 is FQNEAQ. Trimming took off 5 bases at V and 3 bases at J, with 18 bases between the two ends. This CDR3 has 16 residues.

This chain links TRBV19 with TRBJ1-2; D unresolved. The germline V and J ends were trimmed by 9 bases and 4 bases, with 15 bases remaining between them. Germline V CDR1 and CDR2: LNHDA, SQIVND (reference sequence). This CDR3 region has 13 residues. The DNA of the CDR3 is TGTGCCAGCTCGGTAGGGATATCCTATGGCTACACCTTC. Translation: CASSVGISYGYTF. The variable domain in full, with the rest retrieved from reference TRBV19 and TRBJ1-2, is DGGITQSPKYLFRKEGQNVTLSCEQNLNHDAMYWYRQDPGQGLRLIYYSQIVNDFQKGDIAEGYSVSREKKESFPLTVTSAQKNPTAFYLCASSVGISYGYTFGSGTRLTVV.

This clonotype was seen only a few times. The V call is TRBV7-9, the J call TRBJ2-5, with D perhaps being TRBD1 or TRBD2 (6 bases each). Germline V gene data show CDR1 as SEHNR and CDR2 as FQNEAQ (reference sequence). CDR3 size: 14 residues. V shed 2 bases and J shed 4 bases, with 11 bases lying between them. Here the CDR3 DNA reads TGTGCCAGCAGCTTACAACAGGGAGGAGAGACCCAGTACTTC. This sequence encodes CASSLQQGGETQYF.

This clonotype was seen repeatedly, ten times or more. The rearrangement uses TRBV5-1 and TRBJ1-4; possibly TRBD1 for D (5 bases). CDR3 size: 18 residues. The germline CDR1 and CDR2 sequences are SGHRS and YFSETQ. The V gene lost 3 bases and the J gene lost 0 bases, with 18 bases spanning the gap. This CDR3 reads CASSSPGTGGATNEKLFF. CDR3 bases: TGCGCCAGCAGCTCCCCCGGGACTGGGGGGGCAACTAATGAAAAACTGTTTTTT.

The table lists this clonotype with a few counts. The chain has TRBV9 and TRBJ2-7; D unclear. The V and J ends lost 0 bases and 7 bases respectively, with 11 bases between them. This CDR3 spans 13 amino acids. Germline V gene sequence: CDR1 SGDLS, CDR2 YYNGEE. CDR3 nucleotide sequence: TGTGCCAGCAGCGTAGATGATGGATCTGAGCAGTACTTC. This encodes CASSVDDGSEQYF.

In this sample, this clonotype turned up many times. The chain joins TRBV2 to TRBJ1-5; D is uncertain. Germline assignment: CDR1 SNHLY and CDR2 FYNNEI. The CDR3 is 13 residues long. Trimming took off 8 bases at V and 5 bases at J, with 13 bases between the two ends. The CDR3 region has the DNA TGTGCCAGCTTGGCGGGGATGGATCAGCCCCAGCATTTT. Its translation: CASLAGMDQPQHF.

Ten or more counts support this clonotype. The chain combines TRBV6-6 with TRBJ1-3, with unresolved D. Germline V lookup: CDR1 MNHNY, CDR2 SVGAGI (reference sequence). Trimming cost V 3 bases and J 0 bases, with 15 bases left between them. CDR3 length equals 17 residues. CDR3 loop: CASSYSGLFSSGNTIYF. Written as DNA, the CDR3 is TGTGCCAGCAGTTATTCAGGACTTTTCAGCTCTGGAAACACCATATATTTT.

This clonotype has ten or more counts. V gene TRBV10-3 combines with J gene TRBJ1-3; no clear D. The CDR3 covers 17 residues. The V end was cut by 0 bases, the J end by 0 bases, with 12 bases between. Germline CDR1 and CDR2: ENHRY and SYGVKD. CDR3 DNA sequence: TGTGCCATCAGTGAGTCGACTGGGCCCCGCTCTGGAAACACCATATATTTT. This sequence encodes CAISESTGPRSGNTIYF.

Many counts were recorded for this clonotype. J is TRBJ1-2 and V is TRBV12-3 or TRBV12-4; a possible D gene is TRBD1 (6 bases). Trimming took off 2 bases at V and 3 bases at J, with 7 bases between the two ends. The CDR3 loop spans 13 amino acids. The CDR3 here is CASSLSGDYGYTF. The CDR3 DNA reads TGTGCCAGCAGTTTATCAGGGGACTATGGCTACACCTTC.

The CDR3: CATRQTTNEKLFF. The CDR3 coding sequence is TGCGCCACCCGGCAGACAACTAATGAAAAACTGTTTTTT. V gene TRBV5-1 combines with J gene TRBJ1-4, with no clear D. The length of the CDR3 is 13 residues. Germline-derived CDR1 and CDR2 are SGHRS and YFSETQ. The germline V and J ends were trimmed by 9 bases and 0 bases, with 9 bases remaining between them.

In its sample, this clonotype was seen many times. This chain joins TRBV3-1 and TRBJ2-3; 9 bases match TRBD1. This CDR3 comprises 18 residues. Germline lookup yields CDR1 LGHDT and CDR2 YNNKEL (reference sequence). With 3 bases clipped from V and 3 bases from J, the junction kept 13 bases outside the gene matches. The CDR3: CASSHHRTGGPLTDTQYF. CDR3 DNA sequence: TGTGCCAGCAGCCATCACAGAACAGGGGGCCCCCTAACAGATACGCAGTATTTT.

The J gene is TRBJ1-6, the V gene TRBV27; D not certain. V was trimmed by 3 bases and J by 9 bases, leaving 12 bases between them. Germline V gives CDR1 MNHEY, CDR2 SMNVEV (reference sequence). The CDR3 contains 14 residues. CDR3 protein: CASSFGVRGSPLHF. The DNA for the CDR3 is TGTGCCAGCAGTTTCGGGGTTAGAGGTTCACCCCTCCACTTT.

This clonotype appeared many times. The CDR3 nucleotides are TGTGCCAGCAGTGAAGCTAGCAGGGATGGGCAGCCCCAGCATTTT. Its protein product is CASSEASRDGQPQHF. The rearrangement joins TRBV2 to TRBJ1-5; the D gene is possibly TRBD1 (5 bases). Germline CDR1 reads SNHLY; CDR2 reads FYNNEI. The V end was cut by 0 bases, the J end by 7 bases, with 13 bases between. The CDR3 covers 15 residues.

This clonotype was observed many times. The chain employs TRBV7-2 and TRBJ2-7, with D unresolved. The CDR3 totals 12 residues. CDR1 and CDR2 (germline): SGHTA, FQGNSA. V was shortened by 1 base and J by 12 bases, with 13 bases between the two germline ends. CDR3 nucleotides: TGTGCCAGCAGCTTAGAGGCAGGACCAGGGTACTTC. The encoded protein is CASSLEAGPGYF.

This clonotype was seen more than once but under ten times. This chain uses TRBV20-1 with TRBJ2-3; 13 bases fit TRBD2. V was clipped by 4 bases and J by 3 bases; unmatched bases: 4. CDR1 is DFQATT and CDR2 is SNEGSKA in the germline V gene (reference sequence). This CDR3 region has 15 residues. DNA for the CDR3: TGCAGTGCTACCGAGACTAGCGGGGGGACAGATACGCAGTATTTT. This encodes CSATETSGGTDTQYF.

The sample holds a few counts of this clonotype. The chain carries TRBV6-6 and TRBJ1-5; D perhaps matches TRBD1 (5 bases). V shed 2 bases and J shed 4 bases, with 9 bases lying between them. CDR1 is MNHNY, CDR2 SVGAGI, per germline (reference sequence). The CDR3 totals 14 residues. The DNA of the CDR3 is TGTGCCAGCAGTTACCTAGAGGGGAATCAGCCCCAGCATTTT. It codes for CASSYLEGNQPQHF.

This clonotype was observed at least ten times. This rearrangement joins TRBV6-5 to TRBJ1-3; D is unclear. V was pared by 0 bases and J by 0 bases, with 12 bases between. Germline V gives CDR1 MNHEY, CDR2 SVGAGI. The CDR3 contains 17 residues. DNA of the CDR3: TGTGCCAGCAGTTACTCGAGTCGGCCAAGCTCTGGAAACACCATATATTTT. This codes for CASSYSSRPSSGNTIYF.

The rearrangement joins TRBV11-2 to TRBJ2-5; no firm D call. Trimming stripped 2 bases from V and 2 bases from J, with 6 bases between. The CDR3 spans 13 residues. Germline loops: CDR1 SGHAT, CDR2 FQNNGV. Here the CDR3 reads CASSLNRQETQYF. The CDR3, as DNA: TGTGCCAGCAGCTTAAACCGACAAGAGACCCAGTACTTC.

About this clonotype itself: The junction departs from germline at one end; a sequencing error may be responsible. CDR3 bases: TGTGCCAGCAGTCCCCACCGACAGGGGACTGGAATCACCATATATTTT. This translates into CASSPHRQGTGITIYF. This chain links TRBV6-5 with TRBJ1-3; 8 bases map to TRBD1. The germline V gene encodes CDR1 MNHEY and CDR2 SVGAGI. CDR3 size: 16 residues.

This clonotype was recorded many times. Here the CDR3 DNA reads TGTGCTAGTGGTTTGGGGACAGATTCAAACACCATATATTTT. Translating it yields CASGLGTDSNTIYF. The chain uses TRBV12-5 and TRBJ1-3, with a weak D call TRBD1 (6 bases). CDR1 and CDR2 from the germline V gene are LGHNT and FRNRAP. With 1 base removed from V and 6 bases from J, the gap between germline ends came to 10 bases. The CDR3 consists of 14 residues.

This clonotype occurred many times. The chain joins TRBV14 to TRBJ1-4; 7 bases map to TRBD1. The CDR3 totals 15 residues. Germline assignment: CDR1 SGHDN and CDR2 FVKESK. J gave up 7 bases and V 3 bases, and 8 bases lay outside the gene matches. Here the CDR3 DNA reads TGTGCCAGCAGCCACCGGACAGGACCTGGTGAAAAACTGTTTTTT. Its translation is CASSHRTGPGEKLFF.

This sequence joins TRBV20-1 and TRBJ2-3; 8 bases line up with TRBD2. The CDR3 is 15 amino acids. Germline V gene sequence: CDR1 DFQATT, CDR2 SNEGSKA (reference sequence). V lost 3 bases to trimming and J lost 2 bases; unmatched junction nucleotides: 7. The CDR3 DNA follows: TGCAGTGCTAGTAGGCTAGCGGGTGACACAGATACGCAGTATTTT. Its protein product is CSASRLAGDTDTQYF.

There are a few counts of this clonotype. The rearrangement joins TRBV7-2 to TRBJ1-1, with D perhaps TRBD1 (5 bases). Germline-derived CDR1 and CDR2 are SGHTA and FQGNSA. This CDR3 spans 15 amino acids. Trimming pared 5 bases from V and 7 bases from J, leaving 20 bases between. DNA of the CDR3: TGTGCCAGCAGCCCATTAGGACCGCGCAGGGTTGAAGCTTTCTTT. It yields the protein CASSPLGPRRVEAFF.